Presented here are 11 T cell receptor beta chains from one specimen sequenced in a study of human T cells and chemical hapten exposure. Sample time point: pre-sensitization, week 0. Treatment meaning: therapeutic diphenylcyclopropenone sensitization with weekly scalp DPC. TCRdb passed the RACE reads through MiXCR, listing each CDR3 protein once. The sample shows 150,000 to 200,000 distinct CDR3 sequences, about 31% of them seen only once. The source was whole blood, collected in connection with sensitization to the hapten diphenylcyclopropenone (DPC). These receptors were taken from a woman aged 30 to 39 with alopecia areata. Some clones in this sample may be carry-over from other donors' samples.

The genes are TRBV20-1 and TRBJ2-7; 8 nucleotides match TRBD2. The junction had 4 bases not matched to a gene; V was cut back by 1 base and J by 5 bases. CDR1 is DFQATT, CDR2 SNEGSKA, per germline (reference sequence). The CDR3 loop spans 13 amino acids. CDR3 nucleotides: TGCAGTGCTAGAGGTCCGGGACTAGACGAGCAGTACTTC. It codes for CSARGPGLDEQYF.

The genes are TRBV29-1 and TRBJ1-1; D remains unclear. There are 13 residues in the CDR3. CDR1 is SQVTM and CDR2 is ANQGSEA in the germline V gene. V was pared by 4 bases and J by 1 base, with 10 bases between. In nucleotides, the CDR3 is TGCAGCGTTGCGGTGCACCCGAACACTGAAGCTTTCTTT. Its translation is CSVAVHPNTEAFF.

The CDR3 sequence: CSVKGHLPGWADTQYF. In DNA form, the CDR3 reads TGCAGCGTTAAGGGACATCTCCCGGGGTGGGCAGATACGCAGTATTTT. The chain uses TRBV29-1 and TRBJ2-3, with a weak D call TRBD1 (6 bases). V lost 5 bases and J lost 4, with 22 bases in between. This CDR3 is built from 16 residues. From germline, CDR1 is SQVTM and CDR2 ANQGSEA.

DNA for the CDR3: TGTGCCAGCGCCCTAAATCGCCTTAATACGCAGTATTTT. This sequence encodes CASALNRLNTQYF. The chain couples TRBV11-2 to TRBJ2-3; D remains unclear. V lost 8 bases, J lost 7 bases, and 16 bases lay in between. Germline values: CDR1 SGHAT, CDR2 FQNNGV. The CDR3 runs 13 residues.

V gene TRBV9 combines with J gene TRBJ2-7; TRBD2 aligns across 8 bases. Per germline, CDR1 SGDLS and CDR2 YYNGEE. This CDR3 region has 15 residues. The J segment lost 5 bases and the V segment lost 7 bases, leaving 14 bases of the junction unmatched. The CDR3 coding sequence is TGTGCCAGCGGAGGATTGGGCGGGAGGAGCAACGAGCAGTACTTC. This encodes CASGGLGGRSNEQYF.

This rearrangement joins TRBV20-1 to TRBJ2-1; D unresolved. The CDR3 is 13 amino acids. V lost 0 bases and J 8 bases, leaving 11 bases between the germline ends. Germline CDR1 and CDR2: DFQATT and SNEGSKA (reference sequence). CDR3 protein: CSARDQVQHEQFF. CDR3 coding DNA: TGCAGTGCTAGAGATCAAGTGCAACATGAGCAGTTCTTC.

The gene calls are TRBV24-1 and TRBJ2-7; no clear D gene. V was clipped by 7 bases and J by 1 base, with 10 bases between them. Germline CDR1 reads KGHDR; CDR2 reads SFDVKD. CDR3 length: 13 amino acids. The CDR3 DNA reads TGTGCCACCAGCACGTCAGGTTCCTACGAGCAGTACTTC. It specifies CATSTSGSYEQYF.

The sample holds many counts of this clonotype. The CDR3 here is CSVGGSIYGYTF. DNA of the CDR3: TGCAGCGTTGGTGGGTCTATCTATGGCTACACCTTC. This rearrangement joins TRBV29-1 to TRBJ1-2; no definite D call. Germline assignment: CDR1 SQVTM and CDR2 ANQGSEA. V was shortened by 4 bases and J by 4 bases, with 10 bases between the two germline ends. CDR3 length equals 12 residues.

This clonotype was detected a few times. The chain has TRBV6-5 and TRBJ1-5, with D possibly matching TRBD1 (6 bases). The CDR3 runs 13 residues. CDR1 and CDR2 (germline): MNHEY, SVGAGI. The germline V and J ends were trimmed by 5 bases and 7 bases, with 12 bases remaining between them. CDR3 DNA sequence: TGTGCCAGCAGTCGCGGACAGAAACAGCCCCAGCATTTT. This sequence encodes CASSRGQKQPQHF.

The V call is TRBV28, the J call TRBJ1-1, with 7 bases identical to TRBD1. The CDR3 runs to 15 residues. Germline assignment: CDR1 MDHEN and CDR2 SYDVKM. Unmatched junction bases numbered 10, after V lost 5 bases and J lost 4 bases. CDR3 in amino acids: CASSPQGRLATEAFF. The DNA for the CDR3 is TGTGCCAGCAGTCCACAGGGGAGGTTGGCCACTGAAGCTTTCTTT. Variable domain in full (rest from reference TRBV28 and TRBJ1-1): DVKVTQSSRYLVKRTGEKVFLECVQDMDHENMFWYRQDPGLGLRLIYFSYDVKMKEKGDIPEGYSVSREKKERFSLILESASTNQTSMYLCASSPQGRLATEAFFGQGTRLTVV.

The rearrangement joins TRBV5-1 to TRBJ2-1; 9 bases map to TRBD1. CDR3 size: 15 residues. The ends lost 4 bases at V and 7 bases at J; junction bases unmatched: 9. The germline CDR1 and CDR2 sequences are SGHRS and YFSETQ. The CDR3 here is CASSPTGTGMNEQFF. The DNA for the CDR3 is TGCGCCAGCAGCCCGACCGGGACAGGGATGAATGAGCAGTTCTTC.